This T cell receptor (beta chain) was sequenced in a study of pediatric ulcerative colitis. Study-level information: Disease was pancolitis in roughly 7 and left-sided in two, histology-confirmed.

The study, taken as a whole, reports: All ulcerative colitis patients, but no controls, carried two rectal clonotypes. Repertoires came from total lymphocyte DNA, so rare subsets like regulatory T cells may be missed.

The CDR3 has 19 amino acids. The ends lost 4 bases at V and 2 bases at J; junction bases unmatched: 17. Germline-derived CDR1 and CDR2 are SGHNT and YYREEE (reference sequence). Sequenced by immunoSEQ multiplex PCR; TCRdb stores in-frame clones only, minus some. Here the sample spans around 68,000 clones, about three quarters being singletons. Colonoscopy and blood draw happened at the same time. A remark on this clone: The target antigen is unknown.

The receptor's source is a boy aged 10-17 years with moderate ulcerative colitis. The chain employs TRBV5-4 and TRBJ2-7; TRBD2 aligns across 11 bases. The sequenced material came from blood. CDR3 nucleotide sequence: TGTGCCAGCAGCCCCCCCACCACTAGCGGGAGCGGTCTCACCTACGAGCAGTACTTC. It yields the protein CASSPPTTSGSGLTYEQYF.